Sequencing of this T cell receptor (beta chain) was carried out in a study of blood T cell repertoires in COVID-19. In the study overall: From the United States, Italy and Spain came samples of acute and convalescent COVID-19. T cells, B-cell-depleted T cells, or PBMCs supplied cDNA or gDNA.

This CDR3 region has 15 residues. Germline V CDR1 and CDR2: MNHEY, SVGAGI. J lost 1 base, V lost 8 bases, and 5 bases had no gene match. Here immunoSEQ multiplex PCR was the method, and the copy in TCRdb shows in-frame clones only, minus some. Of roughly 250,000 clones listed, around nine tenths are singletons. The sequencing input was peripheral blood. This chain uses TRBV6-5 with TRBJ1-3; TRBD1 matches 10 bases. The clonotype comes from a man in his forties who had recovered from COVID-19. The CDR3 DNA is TGTGCCAGCGGGACAGGGGAGTTTTCTGGAAACACCATATATTTT. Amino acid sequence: CASGTGEFSGNTIYF.